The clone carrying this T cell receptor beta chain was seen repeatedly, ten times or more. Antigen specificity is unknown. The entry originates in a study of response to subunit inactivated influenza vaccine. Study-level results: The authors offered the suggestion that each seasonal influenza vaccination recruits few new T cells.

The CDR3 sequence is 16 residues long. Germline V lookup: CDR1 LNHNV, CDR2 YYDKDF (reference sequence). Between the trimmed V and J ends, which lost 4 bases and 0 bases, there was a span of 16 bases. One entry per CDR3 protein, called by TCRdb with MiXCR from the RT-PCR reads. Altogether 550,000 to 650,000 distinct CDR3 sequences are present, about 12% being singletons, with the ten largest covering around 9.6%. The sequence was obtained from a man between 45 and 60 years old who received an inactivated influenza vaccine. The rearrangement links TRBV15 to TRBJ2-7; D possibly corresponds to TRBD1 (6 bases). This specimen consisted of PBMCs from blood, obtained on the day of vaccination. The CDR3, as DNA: TGTGCCACCAGCATAAACCGACAGGCCTACTCCTACGAGCAGTACTTC. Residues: CATSINRQAYSYEQYF. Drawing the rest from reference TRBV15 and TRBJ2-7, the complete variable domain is DAMVIQNPRYQVTQFGKPVTLSCSQTLNHNVMYWYQQKSSQAPKLLFHYYDKDFNNEADTPDNFQSRRPNTSFCFLDIRSPGLGDTAMYLCATSINRQAYSYEQYFGPGTRLTVT.